The 12 T cell receptor beta chains presented below share a single source sample, sequenced in a study of post-analysis software for immune sequencing data. Each TCR beta cDNA library carried unique molecular identifiers. TCRdb redid the calling of the PCR reads with MiXCR, one entry per CDR3 protein. The profile shows about 500,000 distinct CDR3 sequences, under 55% of them singletons. These TCRs' antigens remain unknown. Regarding the study as a whole: About five TRBV segments occurring more often in patients than controls included TRBV5-6, TRBV5-1 and TRBV20-1.

The sample consisted of blood. These receptors were obtained from a girl aged 10-17 years with multiple sclerosis.

The chain's CDR3 is CASSYAGVNTEAFF. In DNA form, the CDR3 reads TGTGCCAGCAGTTACGCAGGTGTAAACACTGAAGCTTTCTTT. The rearrangement links TRBV6-6 to TRBJ1-1; D not certain. Deletions cut 2 bases from V and 2 bases from J, with 9 bases between. Germline V lookup: CDR1 MNHNY, CDR2 SVGAGI (reference sequence). CDR3 length: 14 amino acids.

The V call is TRBV9, the J call TRBJ1-5; TRBD1 aligns across 7 bases. CDR1 and CDR2 (germline): SGDLS, YYNGEE. CDR3 length equals 14 residues. With V trimmed by 3 bases and J by 3 bases, 3 bases remained unmatched. The CDR3 DNA reads TGTGCCAGCAGCGCACAGGGGAACAATCAGCCCCAGCATTTT. Translated, it gives CASSAQGNNQPQHF.

This rearrangement joins TRBV6-6 to TRBJ2-1; 7 bases match TRBD2. V shed 5 bases and J 0 bases; nucleotides not matched to a gene: 4. Germline V gene sequence: CDR1 MNHNY, CDR2 SVGAGI (reference sequence). This CDR3 is 15 amino acids long. The CDR3 DNA reads as TGTGCCAGCAGTAGCGGGAAAAGCTCCTACAATGAGCAGTTCTTC. Its protein is CASSSGKSSYNEQFF.

CDR3 sequence (DNA): TGCAGTGCTAGAGAGCCTAGCGGGAGCTACGAGCAGTACTTC. As protein: CSAREPSGSYEQYF. This chain links TRBV20-1 with TRBJ2-7; 10 nucleotides line up with TRBD2. CDR3 length: 14 amino acids. Germline loops: CDR1 DFQATT, CDR2 SNEGSKA (reference sequence). Trimming removed 0 bases from V and 3 bases from J; junction bases left unmatched: 2.

The rearrangement uses TRBV4-1 and TRBJ2-4; D is perhaps TRBD2 (5 bases). The J call is uncertain, as TRBJ2-7 better fits the DNA end. The V gene's germline CDR1 is MGHRA and CDR2 YSYEKL. The CDR3 runs 16 residues. This chain's CDR3 is CASSPRETGGPYEQYF. DNA for the CDR3: TGCGCCAGCAGCCCGCGTGAGACTGGCGGGCCGTACGAGCAGTACTTC.

V is TRBV7-9 and J is TRBJ2-5; perhaps TRBD2 as D (5 bases). Germline CDR1 reads SEHNR; CDR2 reads FQNEAQ (reference sequence). This CDR3 spans 11 amino acids. Trimming cost V 1 base and J 9 bases, with 6 bases left between them. In nucleotides, the CDR3 is TGTGCCAGCAGCTTAGAACTAGCCCAGTACTTC. Translated: CASSLELAQYF.

The V call is TRBV4-1, the J call TRBJ1-2, with TRBD1 as a possible D gene (5 bases). Germline CDR1 reads MGHRA; CDR2 reads YSYEKL. CDR3 size: 18 residues. Trimming pared 0 bases from V and 8 bases from J, leaving 25 bases between. The CDR3: CASSQDAWGSTIDGGYTF. CDR3 DNA sequence: TGCGCCAGCAGCCAAGATGCGTGGGGCTCCACTATTGATGGGGGCTACACCTTC.

This chain joins TRBV7-6 and TRBJ2-3; tentatively, D is TRBD2 (6 bases). Trimming stripped 1 base from V and 2 bases from J, with 16 bases between. Germline values: CDR1 SGHVS, CDR2 FNYEAQ. CDR3 length equals 17 residues. Here the CDR3 reads CASSLVGLATNTDTQYF. The DNA of the CDR3 is TGTGCCAGCAGCTTAGTTGGGCTAGCGACGAACACAGATACGCAGTATTTT.

The V call is TRBV18, the J call TRBJ2-1; weak D call: TRBD2 (6 bases). The CDR3 is 14 amino acids. Germline lookup yields CDR1 KGHSH and CDR2 LQKENI. V lost 4 bases to trimming and J lost 4 bases, with 11 bases between them. The CDR3 coding sequence is TGTGCCAGCTCACGGCGGGACTTATACAATGAGCAGTTCTTC. Protein: CASSRRDLYNEQFF.

This sequence joins TRBV7-3 and TRBJ1-1; the D is unclear. This CDR3 region has 12 residues. Trimming took off 1 base at V and 6 bases at J, with 6 bases between the two ends. Germline V gene sequence: CDR1 SGHTA, CDR2 FQGTGA. The CDR3 DNA reads TGTGCCAGCAGCTTAATTGGGTCTGAAGCTTTCTTT. This encodes CASSLIGSEAFF.

As for this clonotype: The germline gene is not matched at one end of the junction; a read error may be the cause. The J gene is TRBJ2-1, the V gene TRBV12-3 or TRBV12-4, with 11 bases matching TRBD2. CDR3 length: 15 residues. This chain's CDR3 is CAGSRVAGGPNEQFF. In DNA form, the CDR3 reads TGTGCCGGCAGTCGGGTAGCGGGAGGGCCCAATGAGCAGTTCTTC.

This clonotype was counted only a few times. The J gene is TRBJ2-3, the V gene TRBV28, with TRBD1 as a possible D gene (5 bases). CDR3 length: 14 residues. Germline-derived CDR1 and CDR2 are MDHEN and SYDVKM. Trimming pared 2 bases from V and 2 bases from J, leaving 8 bases between. CDR3 protein: CASSLTGDTDTQYF. The CDR3 DNA follows: TGTGCCAGCAGTTTAACAGGCGACACAGATACGCAGTATTTT. Combining the CDR3 with reference TRBV28 and TRBJ2-3 gives the whole variable domain DVKVTQSSRYLVKRTGEKVFLECVQDMDHENMFWYRQDPGLGLRLIYFSYDVKMKEKGDIPEGYSVSREKKERFSLILESASTNQTSMYLCASSLTGDTDTQYFGPGTRLTVL.